What follows describes a single T cell receptor beta chain. Its target is unknown. This sample was taken from a study of T cell repertoires in cytomegalovirus infection. Study as a whole: As its CMV epitopes, the study selected recently identified HLA-C-restricted and well-studied HLA-B-restricted targets. In public TCR beta signatures, there were indications of both CMV infection and matching HLA type.

Each CDR3 protein gets one entry after TCRdb re-called the reads with MiXCR. The sample carries hundreds of thousands of distinct CDR3 sequences, roughly 30% recorded once. Overall study results and limits: The response measured ex vivo was dominated by TCR beta clonotypes (HLA-C-restricted and CMV-specific).

The CDR3 is made up of 15 amino acids. Per germline, CDR1 LGHNA and CDR2 YNFKEQ. Trimming took 0 bases from V and 6 from J, leaving 11 bases between them. The chain recombines TRBV4-2 with TRBJ2-2; TRBD1 might be the D (5 bases). This clonotype originated in a human donor in good health (CMV status not recorded). Some clones in this sample may be carry-over from other donors' samples. Sequences were derived from cultured PBMCs, sampled from culture after CMV antigen stimulation. The CDR3 protein is CASSQDVGVAGELFF. For the CDR3, the DNA is TGTGCCAGCAGCCAAGATGTAGGGGTTGCCGGGGAGCTGTTTTTT.